This T cell receptor beta chain was captured in a study of early stage breast cancer tumors. Study-wide findings and caveats: Blood repertoires resembled normal breast more than tumor. Most shared enriched TCRB sequences were commonly generated ones. Unsorted bulk genomic DNA sequencing lacked pairing and functional marker data.

Remarks on this clone: Its specificity is unknown.

This table comes from immunoSEQ multiplex PCR, and its TCRdb copy is limited to in-frame clones, with some not included. The sample lists tens of thousands of clones, about 90% occurring once. Germline V gives CDR1 SNHLY, CDR2 FYNNEI. CDR3 length equals 15 residues. J lost 2 bases, V lost 2 bases, and 2 bases had no gene match. This receptor was taken from a person in their 70s with breast cancer. The rearrangement links TRBV2 to TRBJ1-5; 8 nucleotides align to TRBD1. The sequenced sample consisted of blood. In nucleotides, the CDR3 is TGTGCCAGCAGTGAAACAGGGGGTCGCAATCAGCCCCAGCATTTT. Its protein is CASSETGGRNQPQHF. Combining the CDR3 with reference TRBV2 and TRBJ1-5 gives the whole variable domain EPEVTQTPSHQVTQMGQEVILRCVPISNHLYFYWYRQILGQKVEFLVSFYNNEISEKSEIFDDQFSVERPDGSNFTLKIRSTKLEDSAMYFCASSETGGRNQPQHFGDGTRLSIL.